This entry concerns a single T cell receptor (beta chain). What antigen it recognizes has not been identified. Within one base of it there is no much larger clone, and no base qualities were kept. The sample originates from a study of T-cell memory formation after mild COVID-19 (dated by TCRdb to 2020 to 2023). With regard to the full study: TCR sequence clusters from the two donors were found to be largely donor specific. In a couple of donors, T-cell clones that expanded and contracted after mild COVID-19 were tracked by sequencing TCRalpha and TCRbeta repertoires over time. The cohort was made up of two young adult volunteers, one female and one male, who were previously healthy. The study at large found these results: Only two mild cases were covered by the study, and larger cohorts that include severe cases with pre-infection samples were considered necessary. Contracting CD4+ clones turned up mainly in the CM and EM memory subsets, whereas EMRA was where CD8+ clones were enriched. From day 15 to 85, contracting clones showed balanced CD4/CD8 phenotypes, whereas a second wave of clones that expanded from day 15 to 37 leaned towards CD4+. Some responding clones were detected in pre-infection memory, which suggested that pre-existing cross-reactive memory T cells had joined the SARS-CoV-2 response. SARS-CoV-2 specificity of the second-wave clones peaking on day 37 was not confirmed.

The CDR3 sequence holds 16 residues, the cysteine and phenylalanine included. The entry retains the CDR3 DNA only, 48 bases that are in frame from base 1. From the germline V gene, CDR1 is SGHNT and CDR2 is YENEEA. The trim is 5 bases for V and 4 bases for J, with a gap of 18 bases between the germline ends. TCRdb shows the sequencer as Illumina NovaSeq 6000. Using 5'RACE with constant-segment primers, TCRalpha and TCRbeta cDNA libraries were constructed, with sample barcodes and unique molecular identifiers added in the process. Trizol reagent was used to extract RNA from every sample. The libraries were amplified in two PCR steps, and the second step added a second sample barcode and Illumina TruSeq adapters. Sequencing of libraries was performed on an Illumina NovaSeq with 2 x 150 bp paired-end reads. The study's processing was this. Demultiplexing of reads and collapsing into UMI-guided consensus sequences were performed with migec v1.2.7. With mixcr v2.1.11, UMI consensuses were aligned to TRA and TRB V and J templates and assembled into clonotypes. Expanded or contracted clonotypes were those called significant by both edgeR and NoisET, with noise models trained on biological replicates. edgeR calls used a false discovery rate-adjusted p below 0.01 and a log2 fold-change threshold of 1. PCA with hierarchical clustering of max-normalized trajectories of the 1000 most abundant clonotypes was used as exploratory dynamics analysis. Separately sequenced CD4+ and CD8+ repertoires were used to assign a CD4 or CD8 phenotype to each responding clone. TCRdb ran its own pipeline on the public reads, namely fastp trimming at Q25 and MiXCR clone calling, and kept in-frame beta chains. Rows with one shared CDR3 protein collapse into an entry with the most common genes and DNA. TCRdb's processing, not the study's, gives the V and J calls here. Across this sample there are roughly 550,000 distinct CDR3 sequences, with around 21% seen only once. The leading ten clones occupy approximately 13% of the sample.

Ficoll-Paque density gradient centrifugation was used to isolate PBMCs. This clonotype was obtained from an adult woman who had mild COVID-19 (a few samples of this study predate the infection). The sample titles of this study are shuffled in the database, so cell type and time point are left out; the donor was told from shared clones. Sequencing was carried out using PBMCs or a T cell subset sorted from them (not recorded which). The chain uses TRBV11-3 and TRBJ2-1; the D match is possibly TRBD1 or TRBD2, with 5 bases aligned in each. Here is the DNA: TGTGCCAGCAGCCTCGTGGGGACCCCGCTTTACAATGAGCAGTTCTTC. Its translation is CASSLVGTPLYNEQFF.